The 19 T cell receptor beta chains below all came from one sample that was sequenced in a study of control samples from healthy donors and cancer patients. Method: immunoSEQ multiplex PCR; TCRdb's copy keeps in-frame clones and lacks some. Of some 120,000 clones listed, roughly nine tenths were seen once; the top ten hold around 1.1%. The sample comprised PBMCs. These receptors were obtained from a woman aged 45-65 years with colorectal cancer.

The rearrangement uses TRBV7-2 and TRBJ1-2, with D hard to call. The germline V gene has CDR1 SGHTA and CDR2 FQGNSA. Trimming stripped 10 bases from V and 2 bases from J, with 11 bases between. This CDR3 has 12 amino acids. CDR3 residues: CAIVGWNYGYTF. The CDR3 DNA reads TGTGCCATCGTCGGTTGGAACTATGGCTACACCTTC.

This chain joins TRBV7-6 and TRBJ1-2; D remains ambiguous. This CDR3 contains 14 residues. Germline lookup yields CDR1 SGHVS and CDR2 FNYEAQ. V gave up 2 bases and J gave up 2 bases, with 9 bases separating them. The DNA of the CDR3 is TGTGCCAGCAGCTTACCCTCGGGCAACTATGGCTACACCTTC. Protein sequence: CASSLPSGNYGYTF.

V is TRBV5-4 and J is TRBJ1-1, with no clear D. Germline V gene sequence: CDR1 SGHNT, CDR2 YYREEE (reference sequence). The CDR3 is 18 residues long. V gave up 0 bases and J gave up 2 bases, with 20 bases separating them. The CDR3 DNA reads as TGTGCCAGCAGCTTGGGTGGTTACCGACCCCAATTAAACACTGAAGCTTTCTTT. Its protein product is CASSLGGYRPQLNTEAFF.

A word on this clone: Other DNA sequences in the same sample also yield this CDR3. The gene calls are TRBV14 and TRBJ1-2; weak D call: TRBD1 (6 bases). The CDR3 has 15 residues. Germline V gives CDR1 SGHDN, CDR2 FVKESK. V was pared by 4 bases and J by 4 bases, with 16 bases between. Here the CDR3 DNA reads TGTGCCAGCAGCCCCAGACGGGACACCTTCTATGGCTACACCTTC. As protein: CASSPRRDTFYGYTF.

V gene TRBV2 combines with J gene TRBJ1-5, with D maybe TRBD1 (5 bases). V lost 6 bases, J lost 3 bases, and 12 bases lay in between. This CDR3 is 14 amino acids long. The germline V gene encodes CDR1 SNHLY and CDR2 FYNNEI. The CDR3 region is CASRADSNNQPQHF. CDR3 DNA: TGTGCCAGCAGAGCCGACAGTAACAATCAGCCCCAGCATTTT.

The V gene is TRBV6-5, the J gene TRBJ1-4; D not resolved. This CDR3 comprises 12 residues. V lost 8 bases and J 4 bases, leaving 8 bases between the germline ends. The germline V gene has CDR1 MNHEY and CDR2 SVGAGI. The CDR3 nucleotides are TGTGCCAGCTCTAGGAATAATGAAAAACTGTTTTTT. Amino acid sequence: CASSRNNEKLFF.

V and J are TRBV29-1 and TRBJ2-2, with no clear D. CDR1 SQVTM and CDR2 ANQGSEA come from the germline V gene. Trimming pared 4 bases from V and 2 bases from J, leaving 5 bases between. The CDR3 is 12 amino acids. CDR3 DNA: TGCAGCGTTGTTCCCAACACCGGGGAGCTGTTTTTT. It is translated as CSVVPNTGELFF.

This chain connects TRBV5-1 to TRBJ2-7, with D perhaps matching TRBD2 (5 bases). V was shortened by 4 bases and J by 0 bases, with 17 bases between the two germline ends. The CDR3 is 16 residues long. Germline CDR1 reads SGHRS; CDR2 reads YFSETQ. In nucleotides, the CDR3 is TGCGCCAGCAGCCCGACTGGAGCGGTGAGCTCCTACGAGCAGTACTTC. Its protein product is CASSPTGAVSSYEQYF.

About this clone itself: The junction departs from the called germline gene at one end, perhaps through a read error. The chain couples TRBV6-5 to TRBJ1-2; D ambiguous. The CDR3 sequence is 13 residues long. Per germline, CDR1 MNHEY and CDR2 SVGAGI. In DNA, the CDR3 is TGTGCCAGCAGTGACTCTGGGAGCGATGGCTACACCTTC. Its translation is CASSDSGSDGYTF.

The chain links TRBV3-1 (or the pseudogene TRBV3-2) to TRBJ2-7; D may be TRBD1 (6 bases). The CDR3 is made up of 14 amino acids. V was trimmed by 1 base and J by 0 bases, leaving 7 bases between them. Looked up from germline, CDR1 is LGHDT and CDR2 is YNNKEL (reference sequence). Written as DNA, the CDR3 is TGTGCCAGCAGCCAAGCAGGGGCCTCCTACGAGCAGTACTTC. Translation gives CASSQAGASYEQYF.

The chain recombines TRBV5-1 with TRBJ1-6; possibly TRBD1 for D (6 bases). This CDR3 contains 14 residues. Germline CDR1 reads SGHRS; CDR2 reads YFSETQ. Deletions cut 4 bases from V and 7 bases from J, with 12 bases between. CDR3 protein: CASSSGTPNSPLHF. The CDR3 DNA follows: TGCGCCAGCAGCAGCGGGACACCCAATTCACCCCTCCACTTT.

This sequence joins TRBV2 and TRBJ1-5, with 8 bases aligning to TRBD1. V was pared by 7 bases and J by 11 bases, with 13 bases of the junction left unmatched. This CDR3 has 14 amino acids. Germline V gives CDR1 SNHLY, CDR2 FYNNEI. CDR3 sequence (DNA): TGTGCCAGCATATCGGACAGGGATTTAGGGGCCCAGCATTTT. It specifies CASISDRDLGAQHF. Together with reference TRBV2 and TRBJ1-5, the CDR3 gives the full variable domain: EPEVTQTPSHQVTQMGQEVILRCVPISNHLYFYWYRQILGQKVEFLVSFYNNEISEKSEIFDDQFSVERPDGSNFTLKIRSTKLEDSAMYFCASISDRDLGAQHFGDGTRLSIL.

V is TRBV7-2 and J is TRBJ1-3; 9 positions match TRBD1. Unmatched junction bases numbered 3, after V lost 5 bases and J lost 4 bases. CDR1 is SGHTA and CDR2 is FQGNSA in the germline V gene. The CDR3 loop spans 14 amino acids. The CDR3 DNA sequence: TGTGCCAGCAGCGAGACAGGGGGAGGAAACACCATATATTTT. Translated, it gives CASSETGGGNTIYF.

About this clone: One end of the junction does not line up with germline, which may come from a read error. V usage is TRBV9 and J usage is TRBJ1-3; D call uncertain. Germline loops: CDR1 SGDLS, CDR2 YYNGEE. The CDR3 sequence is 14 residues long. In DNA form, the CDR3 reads TGTGCCAGCAGCACCTTGGGGTCTGCAAACACCATATATTTT. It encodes CASSTLGSANTIYF.

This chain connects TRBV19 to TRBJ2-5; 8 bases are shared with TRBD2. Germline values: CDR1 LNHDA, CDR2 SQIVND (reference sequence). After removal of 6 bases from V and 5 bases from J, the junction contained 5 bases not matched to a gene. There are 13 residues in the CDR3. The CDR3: CASSSGTRETQYF. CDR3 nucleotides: TGTGCCAGTAGCTCCGGGACTAGGGAGACCCAGTACTTC.

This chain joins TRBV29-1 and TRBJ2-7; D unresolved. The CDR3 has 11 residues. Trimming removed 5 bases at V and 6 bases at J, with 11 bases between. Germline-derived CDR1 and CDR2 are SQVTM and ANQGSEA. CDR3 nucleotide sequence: TGCAGCGTTTCGTTTGTCTCCGAGCAGTACTTC. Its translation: CSVSFVSEQYF.

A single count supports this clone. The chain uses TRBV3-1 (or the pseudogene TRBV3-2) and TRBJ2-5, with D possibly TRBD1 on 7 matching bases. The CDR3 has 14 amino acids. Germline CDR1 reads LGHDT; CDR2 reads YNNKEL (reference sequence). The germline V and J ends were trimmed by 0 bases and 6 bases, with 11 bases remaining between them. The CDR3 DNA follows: TGTGCCAGCAGCCAAGACGCAGGGGGGCAGACCCAGTACTTC. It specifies CASSQDAGGQTQYF.

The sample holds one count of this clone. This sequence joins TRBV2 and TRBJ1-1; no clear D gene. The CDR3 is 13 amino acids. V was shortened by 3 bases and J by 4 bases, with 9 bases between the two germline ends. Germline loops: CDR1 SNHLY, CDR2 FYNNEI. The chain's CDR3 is CASSDWIGTEAFF. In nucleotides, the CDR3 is TGTGCCAGCAGTGATTGGATAGGCACTGAAGCTTTCTTT. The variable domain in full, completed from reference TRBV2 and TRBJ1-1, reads EPEVTQTPSHQVTQMGQEVILRCVPISNHLYFYWYRQILGQKVEFLVSFYNNEISEKSEIFDDQFSVERPDGSNFTLKIRSTKLEDSAMYFCASSDWIGTEAFFGQGTRLTVV.

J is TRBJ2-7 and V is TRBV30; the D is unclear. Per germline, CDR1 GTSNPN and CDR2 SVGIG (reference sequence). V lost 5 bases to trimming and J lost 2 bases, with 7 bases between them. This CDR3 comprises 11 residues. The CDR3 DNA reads TGTGCCTGGGCTGTTACCTACGAGCAGTACTTC. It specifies CAWAVTYEQYF. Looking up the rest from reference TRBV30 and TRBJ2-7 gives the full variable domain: SQTIHQWPATLVQPVGSPLSLECTVEGTSNPNLYWYRQAAGRGLQLLFYSVGIGQISSEVPQNLSASRPQDRQFILSSKKLLLSDSGFYLCAWAVTYEQYFGPGTRLTVT.